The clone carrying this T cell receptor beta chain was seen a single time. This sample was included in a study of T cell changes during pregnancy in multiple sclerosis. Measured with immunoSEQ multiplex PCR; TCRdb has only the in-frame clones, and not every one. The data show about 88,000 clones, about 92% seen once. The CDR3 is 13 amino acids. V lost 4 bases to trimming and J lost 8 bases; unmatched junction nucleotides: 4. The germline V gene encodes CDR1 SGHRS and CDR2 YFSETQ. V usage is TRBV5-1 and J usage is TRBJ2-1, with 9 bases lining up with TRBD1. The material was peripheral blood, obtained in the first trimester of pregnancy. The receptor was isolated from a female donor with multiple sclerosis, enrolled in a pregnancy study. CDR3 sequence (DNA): TGCGCCAGCAGCATAACAGGGGGCCATGAGCAGTTCTTC. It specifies CASSITGGHEQFF.